The clone carrying this T cell receptor beta chain turned up a few times. The data are from a study of HIV-infected children after antiretroviral therapy interruption. Treatment reported: PENTA 11 planned treatment interruption arm or continuous ART arm. Germline CDR1 reads MGHDK; CDR2 reads SYGVNS. This CDR3 is built from 14 residues. V was pared by 8 bases and J by 4 bases, with 18 bases between. RNA-based 3' RACE libraries used unique molecular identifiers. TCRdb re-derived calls from the 3' RACE reads in MiXCR, one entry per CDR3 protein. The data contain around 50,000 distinct CDR3 sequences, around 4% of them singletons.

This TCR derives from a pool of human donors with HIV. V usage is TRBV25-1 and J usage is TRBJ2-7; D possibly uses TRBD1 or TRBD2 (6 bases each). This sample comprised CD45RA+ CD4+ T cells from PBMCs, pooled from several time points, obtained from a donor given antiretroviral therapy, either interrupted or continuous. Subset defined: naive CD4+ CD45RA+ CD45RO- T cells. The CDR3: CASESGGGGYEQYF. Written as DNA, the CDR3 is TGTGCCAGCGAATCCGGCGGAGGGGGTTACGAGCAGTACTTC.